The source of this T cell receptor beta chain is a study of early T cells in non-severe SARS-CoV-2 infection. In the study overall: It was bulk RNA from unsorted whole blood that was sequenced, and the chains were unpaired.

Unique molecular identifiers were added to individual cDNA molecules. A single record per CDR3 protein comes from TCRdb applying MiXCR to the 5' RACE reads. The sample has about 110,000 distinct CDR3 sequences, 9% to 13% seen once; the top ten hold around 3%. This clonotype was observed a few times. In germline, CDR1 is DFQATT, CDR2 SNEGSKA (reference sequence). Trimming took 5 bases from V and 2 from J; bases not matched to a gene: 3. This CDR3 is built from 12 residues. This sequence joins TRBV20-1 and TRBJ2-7; 7 bases fit TRBD1. The sequenced sample consisted of whole blood. This receptor was identified in an adult who was a healthcare worker with PCR-confirmed SARS-CoV-2 infection or an uninfected control (not recorded which). The CDR3 reads CSAWDRPYEQYF. In DNA form, the CDR3 reads TGCAGTGCTTGGGACAGACCCTACGAGCAGTACTTC.